This TCR beta chain was recorded in a study of blood T cell repertoires in COVID-19. Study details: The United States, Italy and Spain provided the acute and convalescent COVID-19 samples. PBMCs, B-cell-depleted T cells, or T cells provided the cDNA or gDNA that made up the material.

Under the authors' procedure: Amplification of reference gene primers provided the estimated nucleated cell counts. Profiled with immunoSEQ multiplex PCR; TCRdb holds only in-frame clones, not every one. V and J calls and clone size come straight from that table; D and trimming were deduced from the DNA. The repertoire includes some 87,000 clones, less than 85% of them detected once, and roughly 24% sits in the top ten. CDR1 LNHDA and CDR2 SQIVND come from the germline V gene (reference sequence). Trimming pared 6 bases from V and 1 base from J, leaving 12 bases between. This CDR3 region has 14 residues.

The chain recombines TRBV19 with TRBJ1-1; D gene unclear. Sequenced sample: peripheral blood. This receptor was taken from a human donor in a cohort sampled during active COVID-19. CDR3 sequence: CASRVEDGNTEAFF. The DNA of the CDR3 is TGTGCCAGTAGGGTGGAGGACGGGAACACTGAAGCTTTCTTT.